Listed below are T cell receptor beta chains from one sample, sequenced in a study of T cells in Graves' hyperthyroidism and ophthalmopathy. TCRdb used MiXCR to reprocess the multiplex PCR reads, holding one entry per CDR3 protein. The table lists roughly 300,000 distinct CDR3 sequences, roughly 13% of them singletons. The sequencing sample was made of blood. The receptors originated from a young woman with Graves' hyperthyroidism. Each CDR3 is given with its conserved first and last residue. The order of the fields is D gene, clone size, J gene, V gene, CDR3 protein, CDR3 DNA. The D gene is left open where the match is weak. Some rows mark clone size as missing; the rest say once, few, many or name a class of expanded clone.

.	many	TRBJ2-3	TRBV6-2/TRBV6-3	CASSYLGRPLQYF	TGTGCCAGCAGTTATCTGGGTCGACCTCTCCAGTATTTT
TRBD2	many	TRBJ2-3	TRBV7-2	CASNLGLAGGTDTQYF	TGTGCCAGCAACCTGGGACTAGCGGGAGGGACAGATACGCAGTATTTT
.	few	TRBJ2-5	TRBV30	CAWSPQEETQYF	TGTGCCTGGAGTCCACAGGAGGAGACCCAGTACTTC
.	many	TRBJ1-1	TRBV10-3	CAIRAVGGGPNTEAFF	TGTGCCATCAGAGCGGTTGGAGGAGGTCCGAACACTGAAGCTTTCTTT
.	.	TRBJ2-7	TRBV6-2/TRBV6-3	CASRHAPYEQYF	TGTGCCAGCCGGCACGCACCCTACGAGCAGTACTTC
TRBD2	many	TRBJ2-2	TRBV28	CASALAGVGELFF	TGTGCCAGCGCCCTAGCGGGAGTAGGGGAGCTGTTTTTT
TRBD2	many	TRBJ2-5	TRBV12-3/TRBV12-4	CASSSLGTSGGVAQYF	TGTGCCAGCAGCAGTTTGGGGACTAGCGGGGGGGTGGCCCAGTACTTC
.	many	TRBJ2-7	TRBV28	CASSLRIESYEQYF	TGTGCCAGCAGTTTAAGAATAGAGTCCTACGAGCAGTACTTC
TRBD2	.	TRBJ2-7	TRBV6-1	CASTASGRGNEQYF	TGTGCCAGCACCGCTAGCGGGAGAGGGAACGAGCAGTACTTC
.	many	TRBJ2-7	TRBV10-3	CAIRRGTDIYEQYF	TGTGCCATCAGACGCGGGACAGATATTTACGAGCAGTACTTC
TRBD2	.	TRBJ2-1	TRBV20-1	CSASSSGRNEQFF	TGCAGTGCGAGCTCTAGCGGGAGGAATGAGCAGTTCTTC
TRBD2	many	TRBJ2-1	TRBV12-3/TRBV12-4	CASSLGTRNDEQFF	TGTGCCAGCAGTTTAGGGACTAGAAACGATGAGCAGTTCTTC
.	.	TRBJ2-7	TRBV9	CASSVDEGGLAGEQYF	TGTGCCAGCAGCGTAGACGAGGGAGGACTGGCAGGCGAGCAGTACTTC
.	few	TRBJ1-2	TRBV19	CARRYGTSDGYTF	TGTGCCAGGCGCTACGGGACATCTGATGGCTACACCTTC
.	few	TRBJ1-5	TRBV19	CASSWSRGANQPQHF	TGTGCCAGTAGTTGGTCGCGAGGAGCTAATCAGCCCCAGCATTTT
.	.	TRBJ2-3	TRBV20-1	CSGISAPTDTQYF	TGCAGCGGGATTAGCGCCCCCACAGATACGCAGTATTTT
.	.	TRBJ1-4	TRBV4-1	CASSQEGATNEKLFF	TGCGCCAGCAGCCAAGAAGGGGCAACTAATGAAAAACTGTTTTTT
.	many	TRBJ2-2	TRBV12-3/TRBV12-4	CASSIKKFGSGELFF	TGTGCCAGCAGTATTAAGAAGTTCGGGAGCGGGGAGCTGTTTTTT
TRBD1	many	TRBJ1-5	TRBV2	CASSEAEGAVDQPQHF	TGTGCCAGCAGTGAGGCCGAGGGGGCAGTTGATCAGCCCCAGCATTTT
TRBD1	many	TRBJ2-7	TRBV20-1	CSASNLDRASGFPYEQYF	TGCAGTGCGTCGAACCTGGACAGGGCTTCGGGCTTCCCCTACGAGCAGTACTTC
.	few	TRBJ2-2	TRBV9	CASSVDTRVTGELFF	TGTGCCAGCAGCGTAGATACCCGAGTCACCGGGGAGCTGTTTTTT
.	.	TRBJ2-1	TRBV15	CATSRDRTLEPEQFF	TGTGCCACCAGCAGAGATAGGACGCTGGAACCCGAGCAGTTCTTC
.	many	TRBJ2-2	TRBV12-3/TRBV12-4	CASILSDTGELFF	TGTGCCAGCATCCTCAGCGACACCGGGGAGCTGTTTTTT
TRBD1	.	TRBJ1-3	TRBV18	CASRDRQMGTIYF	TGTGCCAGCCGGGACAGGCAGATGGGCACCATATATTTT
.	.	TRBJ1-2	TRBV20-1	CSARNAGRGNYGYTF	TGCAGTGCTAGAAATGCCGGACGGGGTAACTATGGCTACACCTTC
.	.	TRBJ1-3	TRBV9	CASSVGGRKSSGNTIYF	TGTGCCAGCAGCGTAGGGGGGCGAAAGAGCTCTGGAAACACCATATATTTT
TRBD1	many	TRBJ2-1	TRBV20-1	CSATATTGSAYNEQFF	TGCAGTGCTACAGCAACGACAGGGTCCGCCTACAATGAGCAGTTCTTC
.	.	TRBJ1-1	TRBV19	CASSIAPGRTPNTEAFF	TGTGCCAGTAGTATAGCCCCCGGTAGGACACCGAACACTGAAGCTTTCTTT
.	.	TRBJ2-1	TRBV2	CASEAGSSYNEQFF	TGTGCCAGCGAGGCCGGGAGCTCCTACAATGAGCAGTTCTTC
.	many	TRBJ1-3	TRBV10-1	CASSEWATGNTIYF	TGCGCCAGCAGTGAGTGGGCAACTGGAAACACCATATATTTT
TRBD1	.	TRBJ1-5	TRBV6-2/TRBV6-3	CASETGKNQPQHF	TGTGCCAGCGAGACAGGGAAAAATCAGCCCCAGCATTTT
.	many	TRBJ1-2	TRBV20-1	CSARGGSYGYTF	TGCAGTGCTAGGGGTGGATCCTATGGCTACACCTTC
.	.	TRBJ2-1	TRBV7-2	CASSLEGGLKTEQFF	TGTGCCAGCAGCTTAGAGGGCGGCCTAAAAACTGAGCAGTTCTTC
.	.	TRBJ2-2	TRBV2	CASSVLVTAGELFF	TGTGCCAGCAGTGTGTTAGTGACGGCCGGGGAGCTGTTTTTT
.	.	TRBJ2-2	TRBV4-3	CASSQDGGSGELFF	TGCGCCAGCAGCCAAGATGGAGGGTCCGGGGAGCTGTTTTTT
TRBD1	many	TRBJ1-1	TRBV28	CASRDRGGGNTEAFF	TGTGCCAGCAGGGACAGGGGAGGGGGGAACACTGAAGCTTTCTTT
TRBD1	few	TRBJ1-3	TRBV20-1	CSARRDSRNTIYF	TGCAGTGCGCGACGGGACAGTCGAAACACCATATATTTT
.	many	TRBJ2-7	TRBV20-1	CSAPSSSLRGSYEQYF	TGCAGTGCCCCATCCTCGAGCTTACGTGGGTCCTACGAGCAGTACTTC
.	few	TRBJ2-7	TRBV14	CASSQVGGSEQYF	TGTGCCAGCAGCCAAGTCGGAGGGTCCGAGCAGTACTTC
.	.	TRBJ2-1	TRBV12-3/TRBV12-4	CASSLQGRNEQFF	TGTGCCAGCAGTTTGCAGGGGCGGAATGAGCAGTTCTTC
.	.	TRBJ2-1	TRBV11-1	CASSLGKGVYWGVTQGNEQFF	TGTGCCAGCAGCTTAGGAAAGGGGGTTTACTGGGGGGTGACCCAAGGCAATGAGCAGTTCTTC
TRBD1	many	TRBJ2-1	TRBV20-1	CSANPRQGVGNEQFF	TGCAGTGCAAATCCTCGACAGGGGGTTGGGAATGAGCAGTTCTTC
.	few	TRBJ2-7	TRBV30	CACTRDPTVQQYF	TGTGCCTGCACCCGGGACCCCACGGTCCAGCAGTACTTC
.	.	TRBJ1-4	TRBV19	CASSGGISNEKLFF	TGTGCCAGTAGCGGTGGTATTTCTAATGAAAAACTGTTTTTT
.	many	TRBJ1-4	TRBV18	CASSPGVQEKLFF	TGTGCCAGCTCACCAGGGGTGCAGGAAAAACTGTTTTTT
.	few	TRBJ2-7	TRBV27	CTSSLNWGLGEQYF	TGTACCAGCAGCCTCAACTGGGGACTTGGGGAGCAGTACTTC